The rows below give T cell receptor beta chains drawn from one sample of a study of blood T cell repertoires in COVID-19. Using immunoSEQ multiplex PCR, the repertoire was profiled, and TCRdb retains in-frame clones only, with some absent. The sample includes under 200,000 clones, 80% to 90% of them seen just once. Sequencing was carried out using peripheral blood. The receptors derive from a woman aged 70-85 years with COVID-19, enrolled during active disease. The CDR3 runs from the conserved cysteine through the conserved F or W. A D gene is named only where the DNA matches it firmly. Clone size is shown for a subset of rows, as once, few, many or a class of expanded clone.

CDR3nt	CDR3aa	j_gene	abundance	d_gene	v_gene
TGTGCCAGCAGCCCGAAGGCAGGGAAGGATTCACCCCTCCACTTT	CASSPKAGKDSPLHF	TRBJ1-6	.	.	TRBV27
TGCGCCAGCAGTGAGTCCTTAGGGGGATTGGTAGCTTTCTTT	CASSESLGGLVAFF	TRBJ1-1	.	.	TRBV10-2
TGTGCCAGCAACGACTGGGGGCCCACTGAAGCTTTCTTT	CASNDWGPTEAFF	TRBJ1-1	.	.	TRBV6-6
TGTGCCAGCAGTTCAGAGGTTAATTCACCCCTCCACTTT	CASSSEVNSPLHF	TRBJ1-6	.	.	TRBV6-4
TGTGCCAGCTCACCCCCGTCTCAAAACATTCAGTACTTC	CASSPPSQNIQYF	TRBJ2-4	.	.	TRBV18
TGTGCCAGCAGTTCTCAGGACAGGGATGTGGAAAAACTGTTTTTT	CASSSQDRDVEKLFF	TRBJ1-4	many	TRBD1	TRBV27
TGTGCCAGCAGCTCCTCACTCCCGACTAGCGGATTCTCCTACAATGAGCAGTTCTTC	CASSSSLPTSGFSYNEQFF	TRBJ2-1	large	TRBD2	TRBV7-9
TGTGCCAGCAGTTTACCCCAATATGGCTACACCTTC	CASSLPQYGYTF	TRBJ1-2	.	.	TRBV28
TGTGCCAGTAGCATTGCCAGAAATCAGCCCCAGCATTTT	CASSIARNQPQHF	TRBJ1-5	.	.	TRBV19
TGTGCCAGTAGTATCTCTTTGGGGCTGGGTGCTAATCAGCCCCAGCATTTT	CASSISLGLGANQPQHF	TRBJ1-5	.	.	TRBV19
TGCGCCAGCAGCGTGGGACAGGAAGCTTTCTTT	CASSVGQEAFF	TRBJ1-1	.	TRBD1	TRBV5-1
TGTGCCAGTAGTATAGACCGTTCGGGCTACACCTTC	CASSIDRSGYTF	TRBJ1-2	.	.	TRBV19
TGTGCCAGCTCAGGATTAGGACAGGGCGTGAATTCACCCCTCCACTTT	CASSGLGQGVNSPLHF	TRBJ1-6	.	TRBD1	TRBV18
TGCGCCAGCAGCTTGGAGGTGAGGACTGAAGCTTTCTTT	CASSLEVRTEAFF	TRBJ1-1	.	.	TRBV5-1
TGTGCCAGTAGTACGGAGACAGTCCTTAGCAATCAGCCCCAGCATTTT	CASSTETVLSNQPQHF	TRBJ1-5	.	.	TRBV19
TGCGCCAGCCTCTTAGAAGAGGAGACCCAGTACTTC	CASLLEEETQYF	TRBJ2-5	.	.	TRBV10-1
TGTGCCAGCAGTTTATCTAGCGGGAGGAGTTCCTACAATGAGCAGTTCTTC	CASSLSSGRSSYNEQFF	TRBJ2-1	.	TRBD2	TRBV28
TGTGCCAGCGACTACAGCGGGAGGGCAGCAGATACGCAGTATTTT	CASDYSGRAADTQYF	TRBJ2-3	.	TRBD2	TRBV9
TGTGCCTGGCGGACGGGGGGCACCTACACTGAAGCTTTCTTT	CAWRTGGTYTEAFF	TRBJ1-1	.	.	TRBV30
TGTGCCAGCAGCCAAGACCCCGGTGGATTCGGGAGCTCACCCCTCCACTTT	CASSQDPGGFGSSPLHF	TRBJ1-6	.	.	TRBV3-1/TRBV3-2
TGCAGCGTTGAAAAGCCCGCCTCGGGTTCCTACGAGCAGTACTTC	CSVEKPASGSYEQYF	TRBJ2-7	once	.	TRBV29-1
TGTGCCAGCAGCTCCCGACTAGTTTCTGGGGCCAACGTCCTGACTTTC	CASSSRLVSGANVLTF	TRBJ2-6	.	.	TRBV21-1
TGCGCCAGCAGCCCTAGCCCGGGACAGCCGGCCCGTGAAGCTTTCTTT	CASSPSPGQPAREAFF	TRBJ1-1	.	TRBD1	TRBV5-1
TGTGCCAGCAGTGATTATCAGGTGGCTGTGTGTGAAAAACTGTTTTTT	CASSDYQVAVCEKLFF	TRBJ1-4	.	.	TRBV6-4
TGTGCCAGCAGCCAAGATCAGGGTACTGAAGCTTTCTTT	CASSQDQGTEAFF	TRBJ1-1	.	.	TRBV3-1/TRBV3-2
TGTGCCAGCAGTTTCGGGACAGGGGGCCAGTACTTC	CASSFGTGGQYF	TRBJ2-7	.	TRBD1	TRBV12-3/TRBV12-4
TGTGCCAGCAGCCAAGCTCCTTGGGCAGGGGAAAACACCATATATTTT	CASSQAPWAGENTIYF	TRBJ1-3	.	.	TRBV4-2